The TCR beta chain described here comes from a study of blood T cells in healthy people across ages. Whole-study context: Through template switching, about one barcoded beta molecule was captured per two T cells, as measured in model experiments.

This clonotype was counted many times. The target antigen is unknown. Study results and caveats: Significant beta diversity loss was already apparent by age approximately 40, declining roughly linearly.

A second PCR of 7 to 11 cycles used a sample-barcoded 5' primer and a J-beta primer mix. Each sample provided no less than 2.5 million CDR3-containing paired-end reads. TCRdb re-analysed the 5' RACE reads in MiXCR, keeping a single row per CDR3 protein. The data show roughly 900,000 distinct CDR3 sequences, 25% to 30% seen once. Isolated PBMCs totaled at least 7 million in each sample. V was trimmed by 1 base and J by 5 bases, leaving 12 bases between them. The CDR3 is 14 amino acids. Germline CDR1 is DFQATT and CDR2 is SNEGSKA (reference sequence). The chain joins TRBV20-1 to TRBJ2-1, with unresolved D. This sequence originates from a woman older than 75 in good health. Sequencing was done on a sample of blood. The CDR3: CSARAPFANNEQFF. Here the CDR3 DNA reads TGCAGTGCTAGAGCCCCGTTCGCGAACAATGAGCAGTTCTTC.